The 29 T cell receptor beta chains listed next were all sequenced from one sample in a study of blood T cell repertoires in COVID-19. TCRdb's table, derived via immunoSEQ multiplex PCR, lists solely in-frame clones and lacks some. There are about 120,000 clones in the sample; around nine tenths occur only once, and under 4.5% lies in the top ten. Sequencing used peripheral blood. The receptors stem from a man aged 50-59 years with active COVID-19.

The rearrangement joins TRBV7-9 to TRBJ1-1, with 9 bases lining up with TRBD1. With 4 bases clipped from V and 3 bases from J, the junction kept 6 bases outside the gene matches. Germline V lookup: CDR1 SEHNR, CDR2 FQNEAQ (reference sequence). The CDR3 is 15 amino acids. CDR3 nucleotides: TGTGCCAGCAGCTCACTAACAGGGGGCTACACTGAAGCTTTCTTT. It specifies CASSSLTGGYTEAFF.

This chain connects TRBV5-4 to TRBJ2-4; D gene uncertain. Trimming took off 2 bases at V and 5 bases at J, with 11 bases between the two ends. The V gene's germline CDR1 is SGHNT and CDR2 YYREEE (reference sequence). The CDR3 consists of 14 residues. CDR3 DNA sequence: TGTGCCAGCAGCTTTTCCTCGTCCCAAAACATTCAGTACTTC. Its protein product is CASSFSSSQNIQYF.

The chain has TRBV4-1 and TRBJ2-1; 7 positions match TRBD2. This CDR3 is 16 amino acids long. Germline assignment: CDR1 MGHRA and CDR2 YSYEKL. With 1 base clipped from V and 9 bases from J, the junction kept 12 bases outside the gene matches. Written as DNA, the CDR3 is TGCGCCAGCAGCCAAGTAGGACTAGTGGTGAATTCTGAGCAGTTCTTC. It is translated as CASSQVGLVVNSEQFF.

V and J are TRBV5-4 and TRBJ2-2; tentative D call: TRBD2 (7 bases). This CDR3 has 17 residues. Germline CDR1 reads SGHNT; CDR2 reads YYREEE (reference sequence). The V end lost 0 bases, the J end lost 3 bases, and 15 bases lay between the germline ends. The CDR3 spells CASSLEGGTPDTGELFF. CDR3 in DNA: TGTGCCAGCAGCTTGGAGGGGGGGACACCAGACACCGGGGAGCTGTTTTTT. Drawing the rest from reference TRBV5-4 and TRBJ2-2, the complete variable domain is ETGVTQSPTHLIKTRGQQVTLRCSSQSGHNTVSWYQQALGQGPQFIFQYYREEENGRGNFPPRFSGLQFPNYSSELNVNALELDDSALYLCASSLEGGTPDTGELFFGEGSRLTVL.

J is TRBJ2-3 and V is TRBV3-1 (or the pseudogene TRBV3-2); D unclear. Looked up from germline, CDR1 is LGHDT and CDR2 is YNNKEL (reference sequence). The V end lost 0 bases, the J end lost 0 bases, and 13 bases lay between the germline ends. This CDR3 is built from 17 residues. The CDR3 DNA is TGTGCCAGCAGCCAAGATCTAGGAGATACTAGCACAGATACGCAGTATTTT. Translated, it gives CASSQDLGDTSTDTQYF.

The rearrangement joins TRBV19 to TRBJ1-1, with D possibly matching TRBD1 (5 bases). Between the trimmed V and J ends, which lost 3 bases and 5 bases, there was a span of 10 bases. This CDR3 has 13 amino acids. CDR1 is LNHDA, CDR2 SQIVND, per germline (reference sequence). The CDR3 spells CASSMGRGTEAFF. The CDR3 DNA reads as TGTGCCAGTAGTATGGGAAGGGGTACTGAAGCTTTCTTT.

The chain joins TRBV21-1 to TRBJ2-1; no check of the table's D call, TRBD1, against the DNA was made. TRBV21-1 is a recognized pseudogene. There are 15 residues in the CDR3. CDR3 nucleotide sequence: TGTGCCAGCAGCCTCCGGGACAGGGGGCCCAATGAGCAGTTCTTC. Translation: CASSLRDRGPNEQFF.

CDR3 nucleotides: TGTGCCAGCATTAGCCGGGACACGTTAACAGATACGCAGTATTTT. This translates into CASISRDTLTDTQYF. The rearrangement uses TRBV2 and TRBJ2-3; D might be TRBD1 (6 bases). CDR1 SNHLY and CDR2 FYNNEI come from the germline V gene. The V and J ends lost 7 bases and 3 bases respectively, with 17 bases between them. The CDR3 totals 15 residues.

This clone was counted only a few times. The chain carries TRBV11-2 and TRBJ1-1; 7 bases fit TRBD1. V trimming: 5 bases; J trimming: 1 base; junction bases outside the gene matches: 7. CDR1 and CDR2 (germline): SGHAT, FQNNGV. The CDR3 contains 15 residues. The CDR3 sequence: CASSTHRGGNTEAFF. DNA of the CDR3: TGTGCCAGCAGCACACACAGGGGCGGGAACACTGAAGCTTTCTTT.

V usage is TRBV5-1 and J usage is TRBJ2-4; D not resolved. Trimming shortened V by 1 base and J by 3 bases, and 8 bases separated the two germline ends. The CDR3 runs 14 residues. Per the germline V gene, CDR1 is SGHRS and CDR2 is YFSETQ. The CDR3 DNA reads TGCGCCAGCAGCTTGTATGCCGGCAAAAACATTCAGTACTTC. This gives the protein CASSLYAGKNIQYF.

DNA of the CDR3: TGTGCCAGCACCAACTACAATGAGCAGTTCTTC. Encoded protein: CASTNYNEQFF. V is TRBV2 and J is TRBJ2-1; D call uncertain. The CDR3 is made up of 11 amino acids. Germline V gives CDR1 SNHLY, CDR2 FYNNEI. Trimming removed 7 bases at V and 3 bases at J, with 4 bases between.

The chain uses TRBV19 and TRBJ2-2; perhaps TRBD1 as D (6 bases). V lost 6 bases to trimming and J lost 4 bases, with 12 bases between them. The length of the CDR3 is 14 residues. Germline V CDR1 and CDR2: LNHDA, SQIVND (reference sequence). The CDR3 DNA sequence: TGTGCCAGTAGCCCGACAGGCCTCACCGGGGAGCTGTTTTTT. Translation: CASSPTGLTGELFF.

The rearrangement links TRBV19 to TRBJ2-7, with a weak D call TRBD2 (5 bases). The germline gives CDR1 LNHDA, CDR2 SQIVND (reference sequence). There are 12 residues in the CDR3. Trimming removed 10 bases from V and 4 bases from J, with 14 bases in between. As DNA, the CDR3 is TGTGCCACTCGGGGTGGGCCATACGAGCAGTACTTC. Its translation: CATRGGPYEQYF.

V and J are TRBV14 and TRBJ2-3; D is perhaps TRBD1 (6 bases). The CDR3 extends over 18 amino acids. Germline-derived CDR1 and CDR2 are SGHDN and FVKESK. V was cut by 0 bases and J by 4 bases, with 20 bases left in between. The CDR3 here is CASSQERGQLLGADTQYF. CDR3 DNA sequence: TGTGCCAGCAGCCAAGAGCGCGGACAGCTCCTAGGGGCAGATACGCAGTATTTT.

The chain is built from TRBV2 and TRBJ2-3; 9 nucleotides align to TRBD1. Germline V CDR1 and CDR2: SNHLY, FYNNEI. This CDR3 has 14 residues. With 8 bases clipped from V and 1 base from J, the junction kept 4 bases outside the gene matches. The CDR3 reads CASRDREGTDTQYF. In nucleotides, the CDR3 is TGTGCCAGCCGGGACAGGGAAGGCACAGATACGCAGTATTTT.

The chain is built from TRBV24-1 and TRBJ2-3; TRBD1 matches at 10 bases. Germline V gene data show CDR1 as KGHDR and CDR2 as SFDVKD. This CDR3 has 17 residues. V lost 4 bases to trimming and J lost 2 bases; unmatched junction nucleotides: 8. The CDR3 reads CATSDIGQGEYTDTQYF. CDR3 nucleotide sequence: TGTGCCACCAGTGACATCGGACAGGGGGAATACACAGATACGCAGTATTTT.

The CDR3, as DNA: TGTGCCAGCAGCTCCCTACTACAAAACAATGAGCAGTTCTTC. Translation: CASSSLLQNNEQFF. The chain links TRBV13 to TRBJ2-1, with D hard to call. The CDR3 runs to 14 residues. Germline-derived CDR1 and CDR2 are PRHDT and FYEKMQ (reference sequence). The V and J ends lost 4 bases and 5 bases respectively, with 12 bases between them.

The J gene is TRBJ1-5, the V gene TRBV24-1; no reliable D call. This CDR3 has 16 residues. The V gene's germline CDR1 is KGHDR and CDR2 SFDVKD. Trimming pared 3 bases from V and 3 bases from J, leaving 14 bases between. The CDR3 reads CATSDPRRGSNQPQHF. The CDR3 region has the DNA TGTGCCACCAGTGATCCCCGCAGAGGATCCAATCAGCCCCAGCATTTT.

This clone occurred a few times. The chain combines TRBV19 with TRBJ1-3; D remains unclear. Between the trimmed V and J ends, which lost 4 bases and 0 bases, there was a span of 13 bases. CDR1 is LNHDA and CDR2 is SQIVND in the germline V gene (reference sequence). The CDR3 length is 16 residues. CDR3 DNA sequence: TGTGCCAGTAGTAAGCAGAACCTAGCCTCTGGAAACACCATATATTTT. It specifies CASSKQNLASGNTIYF.

The chain couples TRBV4-1 to TRBJ2-7; possibly TRBD2 for D (5 bases). With 1 base removed from V and 3 bases from J, the gap between germline ends came to 16 bases. Germline loops: CDR1 MGHRA, CDR2 YSYEKL. CDR3 size: 16 residues. The CDR3, as DNA: TGCGCCAGCAGCCAAGTACGTGGGCGCGGGTACTACGAGCAGTACTTC. Amino acids: CASSQVRGRGYYEQYF.

The chain's CDR3 is CASSTPLRDKQHYGYTF. CDR3 nucleotides: TGTGCCAGCAGCACCCCACTCCGGGACAAGCAACACTATGGCTACACCTTC. The chain joins TRBV7-9 to TRBJ1-2; D might be TRBD1 (6 bases). The CDR3 is 17 amino acids. Germline loops: CDR1 SEHNR, CDR2 FQNEAQ (reference sequence). The V and J ends lost 5 bases and 3 bases respectively, with 22 bases between them.

The table lists this clone with a count of one. V is TRBV6-1 and J is TRBJ2-7; maybe TRBD1 (6 bases). V lost 0 bases and J lost 3, with 21 bases in between. The germline CDR1 and CDR2 sequences are MNHNS and SASEGT. This CDR3 has 18 residues. The CDR3 protein is CASSEALLPVDRSYEQYV. For the CDR3, the DNA is TGTGCCAGCAGTGAAGCGCTATTACCCGTTGACAGGAGCTACGAGCAGTACGTC.

The chain links TRBV11-3 to TRBJ1-2; no clear D gene. V gave up 4 bases and J gave up 1 base, with 13 bases separating them. The CDR3 is 15 amino acids. Germline V CDR1 and CDR2: SGHNT, YENEEA. The CDR3 reads CASSCIKSNNYGYTF. Written as DNA, the CDR3 is TGTGCCAGCAGCTGTATAAAGAGCAATAACTATGGCTACACCTTC.

This clone appeared a few times. This chain joins TRBV5-1 and TRBJ1-6, with TRBD1 identical over 7 bases. The CDR3 spans 17 residues. Germline-derived CDR1 and CDR2 are SGHRS and YFSETQ. The trim removed 7 bases at V and 2 bases at J, leaving 12 bases unmatched. The CDR3 sequence is CASSKGDSPTYNSPLHF. The CDR3 nucleotides read TGCGCCAGCTCGAAAGGGGACAGTCCTACCTATAATTCACCCCTCCACTTT. Based on the CDR3 plus reference TRBV5-1 and TRBJ1-6, the full variable domain is KAGVTQTPRYLIKTRGQQVTLSCSPISGHRSVSWYQQTPGQGLQFLFEYFSETQRNKGNFPGRFSGRQFSNSRSEMNVSTLELGDSALYLCASSKGDSPTYNSPLHFGNGTRLTVT.

This clone was seen many times. V is TRBV3-1 (or the pseudogene TRBV3-2) and J is TRBJ1-3; 7 bases map to TRBD1. The junction had 4 bases not matched to a gene; V was cut back by 5 bases and J by 0 bases. Germline V gene data show CDR1 as LGHDT and CDR2 as YNNKEL (reference sequence). CDR3 length: 15 amino acids. The CDR3 nucleotides read TGTGCCAGCAGCGCTGACAGGGCCTCTGGAAACACCATATATTTT. It encodes CASSADRASGNTIYF.

The rearrangement joins TRBV27 to TRBJ1-1; 10 nucleotides align to TRBD1. With 5 bases clipped from V and 4 bases from J, the junction kept 7 bases outside the gene matches. The CDR3 is made up of 15 amino acids. Germline CDR1 reads MNHEY; CDR2 reads SMNVEV (reference sequence). The CDR3 sequence is CASSRDRGGPTEAFF. The CDR3 DNA sequence: TGTGCCAGCAGTAGGGACAGGGGAGGCCCCACTGAAGCTTTCTTT.

This clone is a singleton in its sample. This CDR3 is also generated by other DNA sequences in the sample. The V call is TRBV28, the J call TRBJ1-1; D ambiguous. CDR1 is MDHEN and CDR2 is SYDVKM in the germline V gene. Trimming pared 4 bases from V and 14 bases from J, leaving 17 bases between. The CDR3 contains 12 residues. In nucleotides, the CDR3 is TGTGCCAGCAGTTCCCCTCCCGGGTTGGCCTTCTTT. Its translation: CASSSPPGLAFF.

V usage is TRBV2 and J usage is TRBJ2-5; TRBD1 aligns across 8 bases. CDR1 and CDR2 (germline): SNHLY, FYNNEI. The trim removed 8 bases at V and 4 bases at J, leaving 15 bases unmatched. The CDR3 extends over 16 amino acids. The CDR3 coding sequence is TGTGCCAGCGCCAGCCCGTGGGCAGGGGGCGGAGAGACCCAGTACTTC. This encodes CASASPWAGGGETQYF. Combining the CDR3 with reference TRBV2 and TRBJ2-5 gives the whole variable domain EPEVTQTPSHQVTQMGQEVILRCVPISNHLYFYWYRQILGQKVEFLVSFYNNEISEKSEIFDDQFSVERPDGSNFTLKIRSTKLEDSAMYFCASASPWAGGGETQYFGPGTRLLVL.

The chain links TRBV3-1 (or the pseudogene TRBV3-2) to TRBJ1-1; 10 bases align to TRBD1. The CDR3 extends over 14 amino acids. V shed 4 bases, J shed 5 bases, and the junction held 4 bases outside the gene matches. CDR1 and CDR2 (germline): LGHDT, YNNKEL (reference sequence). CDR3 in DNA: TGTGCCAGCAGCCGGGACAGGGGACGAACTGAAGCTTTCTTT. Translated, it gives CASSRDRGRTEAFF.